This TCR beta chain was found in a study of PD-L1 blockade in urothelial cancer. Study at large: Men with urothelial cancer arising in the bladder made up most of the 29 patients. Blood was analyzed 3 weeks (second dose) and 6 weeks after treatment start.

Time point described: pretreatment peripheral blood. The CDR3 loop spans 15 amino acids. The V segment lost 2 bases and the J segment 6 bases; nucleotides outside the gene matches: 9. Germline CDR1 and CDR2: SGHNT and YYREEE (reference sequence). TCRdb keeps only in-frame clones here, not all; method: immunoSEQ multiplex PCR. Here the sample spans around 68,000 clones, about 81% being singletons. The clonotype comes from a man in his 70s with urothelial cancer. This material consisted of PBMCs, taken around atezolizumab (anti-PD-L1) treatment. V and J are TRBV5-4 and TRBJ1-1; 8 bases map to TRBD1. CDR3: CASSLSGGAGAEAFF. Here the CDR3 DNA reads TGTGCCAGCAGCTTATCAGGGGGCGCCGGGGCTGAAGCTTTCTTT.